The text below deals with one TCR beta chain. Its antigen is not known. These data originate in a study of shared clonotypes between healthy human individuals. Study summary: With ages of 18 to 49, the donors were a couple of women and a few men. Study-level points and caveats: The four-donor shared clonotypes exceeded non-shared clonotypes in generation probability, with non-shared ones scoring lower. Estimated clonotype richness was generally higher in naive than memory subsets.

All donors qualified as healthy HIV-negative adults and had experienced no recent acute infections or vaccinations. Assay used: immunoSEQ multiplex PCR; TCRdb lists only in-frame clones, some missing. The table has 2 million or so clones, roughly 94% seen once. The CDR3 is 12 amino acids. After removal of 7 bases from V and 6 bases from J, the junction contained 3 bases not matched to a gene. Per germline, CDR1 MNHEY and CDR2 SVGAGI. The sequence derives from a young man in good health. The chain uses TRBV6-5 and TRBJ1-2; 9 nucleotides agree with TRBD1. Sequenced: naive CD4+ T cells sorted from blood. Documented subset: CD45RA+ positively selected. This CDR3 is CASKGQGHGYTF. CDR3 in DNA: TGTGCCAGCAAAGGACAGGGGCATGGCTACACCTTC.